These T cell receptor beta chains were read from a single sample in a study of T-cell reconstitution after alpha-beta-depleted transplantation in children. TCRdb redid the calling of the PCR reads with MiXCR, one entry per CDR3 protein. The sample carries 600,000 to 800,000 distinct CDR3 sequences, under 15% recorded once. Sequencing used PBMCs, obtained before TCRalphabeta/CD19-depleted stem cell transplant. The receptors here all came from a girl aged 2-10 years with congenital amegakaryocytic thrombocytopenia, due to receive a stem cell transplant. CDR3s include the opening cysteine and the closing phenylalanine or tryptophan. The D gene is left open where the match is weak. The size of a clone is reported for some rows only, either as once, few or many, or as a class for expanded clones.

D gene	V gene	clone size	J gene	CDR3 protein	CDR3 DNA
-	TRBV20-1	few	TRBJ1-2	CSARDWQGRGGYGYTF	TGCAGTGCTAGAGATTGGCAGGGAAGGGGAGGCTATGGCTACACCTTC
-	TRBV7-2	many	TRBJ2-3	CASSLAGPRTDTQYF	TGTGCCAGCAGCTTAGCGGGCCCACGCACAGATACGCAGTATTTT
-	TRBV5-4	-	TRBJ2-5	CASSHPGPQETQYF	TGTGCCAGCAGCCACCCAGGTCCCCAAGAGACCCAGTACTTC
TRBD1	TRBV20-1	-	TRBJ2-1	CSAPKGQGKYNEQFF	TGCAGTGCACCAAAGGGACAGGGGAAGTACAATGAGCAGTTCTTC
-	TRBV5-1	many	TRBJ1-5	CASSPLGGLNQPQHF	TGCGCCAGCAGCCCGCTAGGAGGGTTGAATCAGCCCCAGCATTTT
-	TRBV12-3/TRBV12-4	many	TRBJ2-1	CASSADRSAGVEQFF	TGTGCCAGCAGTGCCGACAGGTCCGCCGGCGTTGAGCAGTTCTTC
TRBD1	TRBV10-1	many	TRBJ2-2	CASSELDRGLDTGELFF	TGCGCCAGCAGTGAGTTAGACAGGGGGCTTGACACCGGGGAGCTGTTTTTT
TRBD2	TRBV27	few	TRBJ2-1	CASSSPTSGPVNEQFF	TGTGCCAGCAGTTCCCCGACTAGCGGCCCGGTTAATGAGCAGTTCTTC
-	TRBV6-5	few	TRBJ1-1	CASSYFPLYGNTEAFF	TGTGCCAGCAGTTACTTCCCCCTTTACGGGAACACTGAAGCTTTCTTT
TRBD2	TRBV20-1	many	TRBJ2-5	CSARDTTSGQETQYF	TGCAGTGCTAGAGATACTACTAGCGGACAAGAGACCCAGTACTTC
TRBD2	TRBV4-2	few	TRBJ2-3	CASSHTPIAGGGTDTQYF	TGTGCCAGCAGCCATACCCCTATAGCGGGAGGAGGCACAGATACGCAGTATTTT
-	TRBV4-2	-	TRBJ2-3	CASSPNGPASNTDTQYF	TGTGCCAGCAGCCCAAATGGTCCGGCCTCTAACACAGATACGCAGTATTTT
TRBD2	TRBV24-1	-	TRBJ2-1	CATSDFRASGSSEQFF	TGTGCCACCAGTGATTTTAGGGCTAGCGGGTCTAGTGAGCAGTTCTTC
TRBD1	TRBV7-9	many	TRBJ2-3	CASIRLETGERGDTQYF	TGTGCCAGCATCCGGTTGGAGACAGGGGAACGAGGAGATACGCAGTATTTT
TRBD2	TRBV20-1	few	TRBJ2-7	CSALADYYEQYF	TGCAGTGCTCTAGCGGACTACTACGAGCAGTACTTC
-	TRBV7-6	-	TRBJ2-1	CASSLEVSSSYNEQFF	TGTGCCAGCAGCTTAGAAGTTTCGAGCTCCTACAATGAGCAGTTCTTC
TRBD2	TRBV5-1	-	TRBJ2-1	CASSLGTSGRTTYEQFF	TGCGCCAGCAGCTTAGGGACTAGCGGGAGGACGACCTATGAGCAGTTCTTC
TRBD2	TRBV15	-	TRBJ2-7	CATSKPFGGGTYEQYF	TGTGCCACCAGCAAACCATTTGGGGGGGGAACCTACGAGCAGTACTTC
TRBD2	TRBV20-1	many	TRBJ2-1	CSARVSGRSNNEQFF	TGCAGTGCTAGAGTCAGCGGGAGGTCTAACAATGAGCAGTTCTTC
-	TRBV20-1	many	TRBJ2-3	CSAKRAGTDTQYF	TGCAGTGCTAAACGGGCGGGGACAGATACGCAGTATTTT
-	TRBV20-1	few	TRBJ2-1	CSARGVVASPEQFF	TGCAGTGCTAGAGGGGTGGTAGCATCCCCTGAGCAGTTCTTC
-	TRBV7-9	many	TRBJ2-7	CAGGDTTYEQYF	TGTGCCGGCGGGGACACCACCTACGAGCAGTACTTC
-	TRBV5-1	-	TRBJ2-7	CASSLSLAVDYEQYF	TGCGCCAGCAGCTTGTCTTTAGCGGTAGACTACGAGCAGTACTTC
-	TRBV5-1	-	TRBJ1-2	CASSLERWNYGYTF	TGCGCCAGCAGCTTGGAGAGGTGGAACTATGGCTACACCTTC
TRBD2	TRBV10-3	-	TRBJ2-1	CAIREERHSGRRNEQFF	TGTGCCATCAGGGAGGAAAGGCATAGCGGGAGGAGGAATGAGCAGTTCTTC